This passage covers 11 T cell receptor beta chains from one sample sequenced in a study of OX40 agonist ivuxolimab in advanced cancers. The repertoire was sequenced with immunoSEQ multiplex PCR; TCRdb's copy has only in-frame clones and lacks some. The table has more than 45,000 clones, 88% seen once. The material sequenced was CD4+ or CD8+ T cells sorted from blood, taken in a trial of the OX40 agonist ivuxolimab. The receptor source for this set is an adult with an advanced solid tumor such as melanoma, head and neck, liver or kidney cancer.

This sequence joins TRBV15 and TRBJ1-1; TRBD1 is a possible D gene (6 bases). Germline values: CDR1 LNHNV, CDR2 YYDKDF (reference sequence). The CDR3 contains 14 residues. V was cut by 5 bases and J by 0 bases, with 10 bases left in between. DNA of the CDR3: TGTGCCACCAGCGGCAGGGGCCTGAACACTGAAGCTTTCTTT. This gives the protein CATSGRGLNTEAFF.

The CDR3 reads CASSSGTGVYEQYF. The CDR3 bases are TGCGCCAGCAGCAGCGGGACAGGGGTGTACGAGCAGTACTTC. The chain combines TRBV5-1 with TRBJ2-7; 10 nucleotides agree with TRBD1. The CDR3 spans 14 residues. Germline CDR1 and CDR2: SGHRS and YFSETQ. V shed 4 bases and J 4 bases; nucleotides not matched to a gene: 5.

Written as DNA, the CDR3 is TGCGCCAGCAGCTTAGAACTAGCGGGAGGCACAGATACGCAGTATTTT. This encodes CASSLELAGGTDTQYF. This sequence joins TRBV5-1 and TRBJ2-3; 11 nucleotides line up with TRBD2. The V and J ends lost 2 bases and 1 base, in that order; junction bases with no gene match: 3. The CDR3 runs 16 residues. CDR1 SGHRS and CDR2 YFSETQ come from the germline V gene.

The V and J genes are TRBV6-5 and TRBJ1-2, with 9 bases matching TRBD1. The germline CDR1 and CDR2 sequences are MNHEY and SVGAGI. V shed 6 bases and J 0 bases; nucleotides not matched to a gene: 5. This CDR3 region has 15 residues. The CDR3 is CASSLQGATNYGYTF. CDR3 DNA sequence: TGTGCCAGCAGCTTACAGGGGGCAACTAACTATGGCTACACCTTC.

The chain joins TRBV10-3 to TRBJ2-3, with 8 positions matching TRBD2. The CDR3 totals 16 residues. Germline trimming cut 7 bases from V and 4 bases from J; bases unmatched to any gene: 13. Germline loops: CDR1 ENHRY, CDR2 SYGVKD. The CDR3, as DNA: TGTGCCATCAATGCCCGGGAGGGCCAAGCCCCAGATACGCAGTATTTT. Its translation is CAINAREGQAPDTQYF.

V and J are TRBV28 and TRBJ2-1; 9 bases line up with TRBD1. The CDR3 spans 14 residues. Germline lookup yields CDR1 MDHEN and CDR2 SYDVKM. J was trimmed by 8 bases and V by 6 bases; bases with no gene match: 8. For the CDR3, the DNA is TGTGCCAGCAGCCGTGGACAGGGGCGAGATGAGCAGTTCTTC. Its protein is CASSRGQGRDEQFF.

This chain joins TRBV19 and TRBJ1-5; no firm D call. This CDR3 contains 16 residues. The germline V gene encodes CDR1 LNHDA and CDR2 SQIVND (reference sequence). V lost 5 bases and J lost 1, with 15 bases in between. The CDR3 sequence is CASSAGPLMSNQPQHF. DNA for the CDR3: TGTGCCAGTAGTGCCGGGCCTTTGATGAGCAATCAGCCCCAGCATTTT. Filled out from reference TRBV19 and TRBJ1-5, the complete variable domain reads DGGITQSPKYLFRKEGQNVTLSCEQNLNHDAMYWYRQDPGQGLRLIYYSQIVNDFQKGDIAEGYSVSREKKESFPLTVTSAQKNPTAFYLCASSAGPLMSNQPQHFGDGTRLSIL.

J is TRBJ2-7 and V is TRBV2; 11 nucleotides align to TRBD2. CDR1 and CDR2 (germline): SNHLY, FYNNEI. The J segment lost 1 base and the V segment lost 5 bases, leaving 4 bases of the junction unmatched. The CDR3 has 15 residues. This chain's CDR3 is CASSKGLAVSYEQYF. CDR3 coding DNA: TGTGCCAGCAGTAAGGGACTAGCGGTTTCCTACGAGCAGTACTTC.

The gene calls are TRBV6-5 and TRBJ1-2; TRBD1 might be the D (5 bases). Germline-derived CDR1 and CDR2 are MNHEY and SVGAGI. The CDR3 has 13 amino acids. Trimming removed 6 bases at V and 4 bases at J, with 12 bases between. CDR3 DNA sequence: TGTGCCAGCAGCAAAGACAGCACCTATGGCTACACCTTC. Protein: CASSKDSTYGYTF.

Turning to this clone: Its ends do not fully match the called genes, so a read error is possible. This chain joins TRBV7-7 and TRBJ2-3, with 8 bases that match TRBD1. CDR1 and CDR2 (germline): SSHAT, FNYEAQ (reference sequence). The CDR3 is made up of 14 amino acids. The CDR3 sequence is CASSLGTGGDTQYF. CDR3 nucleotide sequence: TGTGCTAGCAGCTTAGGGACAGGTGGCGATACGCAGTATTTT. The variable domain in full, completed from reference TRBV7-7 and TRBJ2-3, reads GAGVSQSPRYKVTKRGQDVTLRCDPISSHATLYWYQQALGQGPEFLTYFNYEAQPDKSGLPSDRFSAERPEGSISTLTIQRTEQRDSAMYRCASSLGTGGDTQYFGPGTRLTVL.

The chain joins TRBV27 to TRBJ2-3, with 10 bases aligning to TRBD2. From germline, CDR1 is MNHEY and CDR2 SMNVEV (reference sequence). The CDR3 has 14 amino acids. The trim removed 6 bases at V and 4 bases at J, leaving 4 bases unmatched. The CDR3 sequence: CASSQREGSDTQYF. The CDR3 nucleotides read TGTGCCAGCAGCCAGCGGGAGGGGTCAGATACGCAGTATTTT.